The 24 T cell receptor beta chains given below trace back to one sample, sequenced in a study of T cell clones after liver transplantation. The method was immunoSEQ multiplex PCR; TCRdb's version includes in-frame clones alone and lacks a portion of them. The data contain under 20,000 clones, more than 70% of them singletons. This specimen consisted of CD8+ T cells from blood, obtained around 50 months after liver transplant. The receptors originated from a human patient who received a liver transplant. T cells may partly derive from the graft donor.

This clone came up a few times. The V and J genes are TRBV19 and TRBJ2-1; tentatively, D is TRBD2 (6 bases). The ends were cut back, 2 bases at V and 4 bases at J, with 12 bases in the middle. The germline CDR1 and CDR2 sequences are LNHDA and SQIVND (reference sequence). This CDR3 is 15 amino acids long. In DNA, the CDR3 is TGTGCCAGTAGTATACTAAGCGGGCCGTACAATGAGCAGTTCTTC. This gives the protein CASSILSGPYNEQFF.

This clone was counted at least ten times. The chain recombines TRBV9 with TRBJ2-1; a possible D gene is TRBD2 (7 bases). Between the trimmed V and J ends, which lost 0 bases and 9 bases, there was a span of 13 bases. The V gene's germline CDR1 is SGDLS and CDR2 YYNGEE. The CDR3 covers 14 residues. The CDR3 loop reads CASSVEGGGSEQFF. The CDR3 DNA reads as TGTGCCAGCAGCGTAGAGGGGGGCGGGAGTGAGCAGTTCTTC.

The chain is built from TRBV7-9 and TRBJ2-1; perhaps D is TRBD1 or TRBD2 (5 bases each). From germline, CDR1 is SEHNR and CDR2 FQNEAQ (reference sequence). The CDR3 length is 15 residues. V was trimmed by 4 bases and J by 5 bases, leaving 15 bases between them. The CDR3, as DNA: TGTGCCAGCAGCTCCTTAACCCGGGACCACAATGAGCAGTTCTTC. Its translation: CASSSLTRDHNEQFF.

The chain employs TRBV6-5 and TRBJ2-7, with D unresolved. V dropped 7 bases and J dropped 4 bases, with 17 bases sitting between them. This CDR3 comprises 14 residues. Germline CDR1 MNHEY, CDR2 SVGAGI. The CDR3 nucleotides are TGTGCCAGCAACTCGGGCCGCCTTGGATACGAGCAGTACTTC. Encoded protein: CASNSGRLGYEQYF.

V is TRBV5-6 and J is TRBJ2-3, with 7 bases that match TRBD1. Germline loops: CDR1 SGHDT, CDR2 YYEEEE. The CDR3 is 15 amino acids. V lost 5 bases and J lost 2; bases outside the gene matches: 8. The CDR3 is CASSYTTGYTDTQYF. CDR3 DNA sequence: TGTGCCAGCAGTTATACGACAGGGTACACAGATACGCAGTATTTT.

The chain couples TRBV27 to TRBJ2-4; perhaps TRBD1 as D (6 bases). From germline, CDR1 is MNHEY and CDR2 SMNVEV (reference sequence). The CDR3 runs 13 residues. With 3 bases removed from V and 8 bases from J, the gap between germline ends came to 11 bases. CDR3 amino acids: CASSFRGEDIQYF. DNA of the CDR3: TGTGCCAGCAGTTTCAGGGGCGAGGACATTCAGTACTTC.

V and J are TRBV5-6 and TRBJ2-1, with D perhaps TRBD2 (6 bases). This CDR3 has 13 amino acids. The ends were cut back, 2 bases at V and 8 bases at J, with 11 bases in the middle. Germline assignment: CDR1 SGHDT and CDR2 YYEEEE. The CDR3 DNA sequence: TGTGCCAGCAGCTTCACTAGCATCCATGAGCAGTTCTTC. Translating it yields CASSFTSIHEQFF.

The CDR3 spells CASSVDRGYEQYF. The CDR3 nucleotides read TGTGCCAGCAGCGTGGACAGGGGCTACGAGCAGTACTTC. V usage is TRBV11-1 and J usage is TRBJ2-7, with TRBD1 matching 9 bases. Trimming cost V 5 bases and J 3 bases; bases outside gene matches: 2. CDR1 is SGHAT, CDR2 FQDESV, per germline (reference sequence). This CDR3 contains 13 residues.

This clone was observed a handful of times. V usage is TRBV7-8 and J usage is TRBJ1-2; D is unclear. There are 12 residues in the CDR3. The V gene's germline CDR1 is SGHVS and CDR2 FQNEAQ. V was trimmed by 6 bases and J by 8 bases, leaving 13 bases between them. The CDR3 DNA follows: TGTGCCAGCAGGGGGTCTGGGTGGGGCTACACCTTC. Translated, it gives CASRGSGWGYTF.

V usage is TRBV4-3 and J usage is TRBJ2-7, with D perhaps given as TRBD1 or TRBD2 (5 bases each). V lost 4 bases to trimming and J lost 3 bases, with 19 bases between them. CDR1 and CDR2 (germline): LGHNA, YSLEER. This CDR3 contains 16 residues. The CDR3 reads CASSPSGGATHYEQYF. The CDR3 bases are TGCGCCAGCAGCCCGAGCGGTGGGGCTACCCACTACGAGCAGTACTTC.

The rearrangement uses TRBV27 and TRBJ2-5; no clear D gene. The CDR3 has 15 amino acids. Germline values: CDR1 MNHEY, CDR2 SMNVEV (reference sequence). Trimming left V 3 bases short and J 4 bases short, with 15 bases between. CDR3 DNA: TGTGCCAGCAGTTTCCTCCCGGCGGCGGCAGAGACCCAGTACTTC. Translating gives CASSFLPAAAETQYF.

V gene TRBV27 combines with J gene TRBJ1-1; weak D call: TRBD1 (5 bases). With 5 bases removed from V and 4 bases from J, the gap between germline ends came to 14 bases. The CDR3 consists of 14 residues. Germline CDR1 is MNHEY and CDR2 is SMNVEV (reference sequence). CDR3 sequence (DNA): TGTGCCAGCAGTCTTGGGGGGATGGGCACTGAAGCTTTCTTT. Protein product: CASSLGGMGTEAFF.

The chain combines TRBV27 with TRBJ1-5; D is unresolved. The V gene lost 4 bases and the J gene lost 3 bases, with 7 bases spanning the gap. The CDR3 loop spans 13 amino acids. Germline CDR1 and CDR2: MNHEY and SMNVEV (reference sequence). CDR3 nucleotides: TGTGCCAGCAGTTCAGGATACAATCAGCCCCAGCATTTT. Protein: CASSSGYNQPQHF.

The V call is TRBV7-6, the J call TRBJ2-5, with TRBD2 matching 11 bases. The ends lost 4 bases at V and 7 bases at J; junction bases unmatched: 14. In germline, CDR1 is SGHVS, CDR2 FNYEAQ. There are 17 residues in the CDR3. This chain's CDR3 is CASSSTLAGGSGGTQYF. In DNA form, the CDR3 reads TGTGCCAGCAGCTCAACTCTAGCGGGGGGTTCCGGTGGGACCCAGTACTTC.

This chain connects TRBV9 to TRBJ2-3; no reliable D call. This CDR3 has 13 amino acids. Trimming shortened V by 4 bases and J by 6 bases, and 12 bases separated the two germline ends. CDR1 SGDLS and CDR2 YYNGEE come from the germline V gene. The DNA of the CDR3 is TGTGCCAGCAGCCCCCTCCGGCTGGATACGCAGTATTTT. Protein: CASSPLRLDTQYF.

V and J are TRBV6-5 and TRBJ1-1; D is perhaps TRBD1 (5 bases). V lost 8 bases and J lost 1, with 8 bases in between. This CDR3 is built from 12 residues. The germline gives CDR1 MNHEY, CDR2 SVGAGI. CDR3 sequence (DNA): TGTGCCAGCGCCCAGGGGAACACTGAAGCTTTCTTT. It specifies CASAQGNTEAFF.

Note on this clone: One base separates it from a far larger clone, so it is likely a read error. The chain links TRBV11-2 to TRBJ1-6; D unclear. V lost 5 bases and J 8 bases, leaving 19 bases between the germline ends. Germline V gene data show CDR1 as SGHAT and CDR2 as FQNNGV. This CDR3 is built from 16 residues. CDR3 DNA sequence: TGTGCCAGCAGCCAAGAAATGGGGAGGGTCGATTCACCCCTCCACTTT. Amino acid sequence: CASSQEMGRVDSPLHF.

This chain joins TRBV4-2 and TRBJ2-7, with TRBD1 matching 8 bases. J was trimmed by 2 bases and V by 4 bases; bases with no gene match: 7. Germline V gene data show CDR1 as LGHNA and CDR2 as YNFKEQ. This CDR3 has 15 residues. For the CDR3, the DNA is TGTGCCAGCAGCCCGCGGACAGGGTTGACCTACGAGCAGTACTTC. Translating gives CASSPRTGLTYEQYF.

This clone has only one observation. CDR3 bases: TGTGCCAGCAGCCAGAAGAACTATGGCTACACCTTC. Protein product: CASSQKNYGYTF. The V and J genes are TRBV4-2 and TRBJ1-2; D is undetermined. In germline, CDR1 is LGHNA, CDR2 YNFKEQ. Trimming removed 3 bases from V and 2 bases from J, with 4 bases in between. The length of the CDR3 is 12 residues.

This clone came up once. The J gene is TRBJ2-3, the V gene TRBV7-9, with 10 bases identical to TRBD2. The CDR3 length is 16 residues. Germline lookup yields CDR1 SEHNR and CDR2 FQNEAQ (reference sequence). V was clipped by 5 bases and J by 6 bases; unmatched bases: 11. The CDR3 region has the DNA TGTGCCAGCAGCCCACCGGAGGGACTAGCGTCGGATACGCAGTATTTT. It specifies CASSPPEGLASDTQYF.

The V gene is TRBV7-9, the J gene TRBJ2-5, with TRBD2 as a possible D gene (5 bases). Germline CDR1 and CDR2: SEHNR and FQNEAQ (reference sequence). Trimming took off 5 bases at V and 5 bases at J, with 24 bases between the two ends. The CDR3 covers 17 residues. CDR3 sequence (DNA): TGTGCCAGCAGCCTACCAATGAGGGCCGGCCGTACGGAGACCCAGTACTTC. Translating gives CASSLPMRAGRTETQYF.

The V gene is TRBV5-6, the J gene TRBJ2-7, with 9 bases lining up with TRBD2. The CDR3 has 17 residues. V shed 4 bases, J shed 3 bases, and the junction held 14 bases outside the gene matches. Per germline, CDR1 SGHDT and CDR2 YYEEEE. The DNA of the CDR3 is TGTGCCAGCAGCCCCGGACCGCTAGCGGGGCTGTACTACGAGCAGTACTTC. It translates to CASSPGPLAGLYYEQYF.

This clone was seen more than once but under ten times. The chain couples TRBV7-9 to TRBJ1-1; D remains unclear. V lost 4 bases, J lost 1 base, and 16 bases lay in between. The CDR3 extends over 16 amino acids. Germline loops: CDR1 SEHNR, CDR2 FQNEAQ (reference sequence). The CDR3, as DNA: TGTGCCAGCAGCTCCCCAGAGGCGACCGGGAACACTGAAGCTTTCTTT. Translation: CASSSPEATGNTEAFF.

This chain links TRBV28 with TRBJ2-5; D might be TRBD2 (8 bases). V lost 7 bases to trimming and J lost 4 bases, with 19 bases between them. Germline lookup yields CDR1 MDHEN and CDR2 SYDVKM. The CDR3 has 15 residues. CDR3 loop: CASKSGGGVGETQYF. In DNA form, the CDR3 reads TGTGCCAGCAAATCGGGAGGGGGCGTAGGAGAGACCCAGTACTTC.